This record concerns one T cell receptor (beta chain) sequence. The same CDR3 arises from other DNA sequences in this sample as well. The CDR3 has 13 residues. V gave up 2 bases and J gave up 4 bases, with 8 bases separating them. Germline loops: CDR1 MNHNS, CDR2 SASEGT. This record comes from a study of blood T cell repertoires in COVID-19. Method: immunoSEQ multiplex PCR; TCRdb's copy keeps in-frame clones and lacks some. This table has some 200,000 clones, roughly 85% appearing once. This TCR was recovered from a woman in her forties or fifties who had been exposed to COVID-19. Sample: PBMCs or T cells enriched from blood (not recorded which). The chain links TRBV6-1 to TRBJ1-2, with D possibly matching TRBD1 (5 bases). Here the CDR3 DNA reads TGTGCCAGCAGTGAACGGGGGGGCTATGGCTACACCTTC. Protein product: CASSERGGYGYTF.